This T cell receptor beta chain appears in the sequencing data of a study of T cells after yellow fever vaccination. About the study: Fractions of limited cellularity were prepared by means of SMART-Seq v4 Ultra Low Input.

TCRdb re-called the 5' RACE reads with MiXCR, one entry per CDR3 protein. The data contain just over 300,000 distinct CDR3 sequences, approximately 3.9% of them singletons. This clonotype has ten or more counts. Its antigen remains unidentified. V lost 4 bases and J lost 4, with 4 bases in between. The CDR3 consists of 11 residues. General study findings and limits: Clonotypes appearing in both CD4 and CD8 compartments existed, and their share was small.

The V and J genes are TRBV12-3 or TRBV12-4 and TRBJ1-2; D unclear. The sequences come from PBMCs, collected on the day of the yellow fever booster vaccination. The clonotype originates from a man aged 18 to 29 who received the YFV17D yellow fever vaccine. The CDR3 spells CASSSLYGYTF. Written as DNA, the CDR3 is TGTGCCAGCAGTTCTCTCTATGGCTACACCTTC.